This is a list of T cell receptor beta chains from one sample in a study of blood T cell repertoires in COVID-19. The assay was immunoSEQ multiplex PCR, and TCRdb's table has in-frame clones only and misses some. The table has 250,000 to 300,000 clones, 70% to 90% seen once. The sequenced sample consisted of peripheral blood. All receptors derive from a man aged 55 to 70 who had recovered from COVID-19. Each CDR3 is given with its conserved first and last residue. Each record gives: CDR3 DNA, CDR3 protein, V gene, D gene, clone size, J gene. The D gene is left open where the match is weak. Expanded clones are given a class, and other clones once, few, many or no size at all.

TGTGCCAGCAGCCAAGATTTGTTTGGGCAGGGGGCGGTGAACACTGAAGCTTTCTTT CASSQDLFGQGAVNTEAFF TRBV4-2 TRBD1 . TRBJ1-1
TGTGCCAGTAATACAGGGGCCAGCACAGATACGCAGTATTTT CASNTGASTDTQYF TRBV19 TRBD1 few TRBJ2-3
TGTGCAAGTCGCTTAGCTTTAGGGAACATTGGAGGATCGTGGACCCAGTACTTC CASRLALGNIGGSWTQYF TRBV12-2 . . TRBJ2-5
TGCGCCAGCAGCTTGGAAAGAGACACCTACGAGCAGTACTTC CASSLERDTYEQYF TRBV5-1 . . TRBJ2-7
TGTGCCAGCAGCCAGGGGAGGGCTTGGCAGTACTTC CASSQGRAWQYF TRBV14 TRBD2 . TRBJ2-7
TGTGCCAGCTCTCCGGGACACACTAGCAATCAGCCCCAGCATTTT CASSPGHTSNQPQHF TRBV18 . . TRBJ1-5
TGCGCCAGCAGGGAATGGACAGGGGTTGGGGAGCAGTACTTC CASREWTGVGEQYF TRBV5-1 TRBD1 once TRBJ2-7
TGTGCCAGCAGTTTATCGGGGATCACCGGGGAGCTGTTTTTT CASSLSGITGELFF TRBV28 . . TRBJ2-2
TGTGCCAGCAGTCAAACCGACAGCTCTGGAAACACCATATATTTT CASSQTDSSGNTIYF TRBV11-2 . . TRBJ1-3
TGTGCCAGCAGCTCAGGACAGGTTGGTTTAGATACGCAGTATTTT CASSSGQVGLDTQYF TRBV11-2 TRBD1 . TRBJ2-3
TGTGCCAGCAGCGTAGCAGGTGATAATTCACCCCTCCACTTT CASSVAGDNSPLHF TRBV9 . few TRBJ1-6
TGCGCCAGCAGCCAACAAGGACCGGGGGAGACCCAGTACTTC CASSQQGPGETQYF TRBV4-1 . . TRBJ2-5
TGTGCCAGCAGCCCACCGGGAGGGAAGATTTTGGGGAATGAGCAGTTCTTC CASSPPGGKILGNEQFF TRBV5-4 TRBD2 . TRBJ2-1
TGTGCCAGCAGCAGTCGTCCACCGACTGGAAACACCATATATTTT CASSSRPPTGNTIYF TRBV6-5 . . TRBJ1-3
TGTGCCGGGGAACAATTACAGGAACGGGGCTACACCTTC CAGEQLQERGYTF TRBV7-9 . few TRBJ1-2
TGTGCCAGTAGTATAGCCACAGGTTCGACGCGGGGACTCTATAATTCACCCCTCCACTTT CASSIATGSTRGLYNSPLHF TRBV19 . . TRBJ1-6
TGTGCCAGCAGCGTCAGGGGGTGGGACACTGAAGCTTTCTTT CASSVRGWDTEAFF TRBV3-1/TRBV3-2 TRBD1 . TRBJ1-1
TGTGCCAGCAGTTTAAAAGGGGGCGGTGCCTACGAGCAGTACTTC CASSLKGGGAYEQYF TRBV27 TRBD1 once TRBJ2-7
TGTGCCAGCAGTGCGACAGGGGGCGGCGGGGGGAACTCCTACGAGCAGTACTTC CASSATGGGGGNSYEQYF TRBV6-1 TRBD1 once TRBJ2-7
TGTGCCAGCAGTTTAGGGGGGAGACAGCCCCAGCATTTT CASSLGGRQPQHF TRBV28 . . TRBJ1-5
TGCGCCAGCAGTGAGTCGGGCGGGAGAAATTCCTACAATGAGCAGTTCTTC CASSESGGRNSYNEQFF TRBV10-1 TRBD2 . TRBJ2-1
TGCAGTGCTAGTATGGCTAGCGGGAGTGAGACCCAGTACTTC CSASMASGSETQYF TRBV20-1 TRBD2 . TRBJ2-5
TGTGCCAGCAGTTACCCTGAACAGGGCGGGACTGAAGCTTTCTTT CASSYPEQGGTEAFF TRBV6-6 . . TRBJ1-1
TGTGCCAGCAGTTCCACCCTCGGACAGGGATACTCACCCCTCCACTTT CASSSTLGQGYSPLHF TRBV27 TRBD1 . TRBJ1-6
TGCGCCAGCAGCTTGGCTGGGACAATAATGCAAGAGACCCAGTACTTC CASSLAGTIMQETQYF TRBV5-1 . . TRBJ2-5
TGTGCCAGCAGTTACTCGGGGCCCCCTAACTATGGCTACACCTTC CASSYSGPPNYGYTF TRBV6-5 . . TRBJ1-2
TGTGCCAGCAGACGACAGGGTTGGGAGCAGTACTTC CASRRQGWEQYF TRBV6-6 TRBD1 . TRBJ2-7
TGTGCCAGCAGCAAACCCACAGGGGGTGGGGAAAAACTGTTTTTT CASSKPTGGGEKLFF TRBV5-5 TRBD1 . TRBJ1-4
TGTGCCAGCGTCCCACTGGGGGGCAAAAACATTCAGTACTTC CASVPLGGKNIQYF TRBV6-5 . . TRBJ2-4
TGTGCCAGTAGTTTTCGACAGACGAACACTGAAGCTTTCTTT CASSFRQTNTEAFF TRBV19 . . TRBJ1-1
TGTGCCAGCAACCAACCTCGGACTAGCGGGGGGCGTATCTCCTACAATGAGCAGTTCTTC CASNQPRTSGGRISYNEQFF TRBV28 TRBD2 . TRBJ2-1
TGTGCCAGCTCACCACTCAGGGACACTGAAGCTTTCTTT CASSPLRDTEAFF TRBV18 . . TRBJ1-1
TGTGCCAGCAGCCAAGTACTGAAGGATACGCAGTATTTT CASSQVLKDTQYF TRBV4-2 . few TRBJ2-3
TGCGCCAGCAGCCTTAGGGACAGGGATAGATCACCCCTCCACTTT CASSLRDRDRSPLHF TRBV5-1 TRBD1 . TRBJ1-6
TGTGCCAGCAGTGAAGCTGGGAGTTTTCAGCCCCAGCATTTT CASSEAGSFQPQHF TRBV6-1 . few TRBJ1-5
TGTGCCAGCCCCGGGGGGGACAGCGCCTACGAGCAGTACTTC CASPGGDSAYEQYF TRBV6-5 . . TRBJ2-7
TGCAGCGTTGACGGGACTAGCGGGAGGTTTGAGCAGTTCTTC CSVDGTSGRFEQFF TRBV29-1 TRBD2 . TRBJ2-1
TGTGCCAGCAGTCTGACTAGCGGGGGAGGGGATACGCAGTATTTT CASSLTSGGGDTQYF TRBV27 TRBD2 . TRBJ2-3
TGTGCCAGCAGTTCACAGGATAATTCACCCCTCCACTTT CASSSQDNSPLHF TRBV7-9 . . TRBJ1-6
TGCGCCAGCAGCCAACAGGACACATATAGCAATCAGCCCCAGCATTTT CASSQQDTYSNQPQHF TRBV4-1 . . TRBJ1-5
TGTGCCAGCAGCTTGGTATGGCAGGGGGCCGGCGAGCAGTACTTC CASSLVWQGAGEQYF TRBV5-8 TRBD1 few TRBJ2-7
TGCGCCAGCAGCGTGCACGGGGAGTCCCAAGAGACCCAGTACTTC CASSVHGESQETQYF TRBV5-1 . . TRBJ2-5
TGTGCCAGCAGTGCTCCCGGGACTACCAATGAGCAGTTCTTC CASSAPGTTNEQFF TRBV25-1 TRBD2 . TRBJ2-1
TGTGCCAGCAGCAGAAACAAAGGACTAGCTCATGAGCAGTTCTTC CASSRNKGLAHEQFF TRBV5-4 TRBD2 few TRBJ2-1
TGCGCCAGCAGCTTAAACAGGGACCGGGAGCAGTACTTC CASSLNRDREQYF TRBV5-1 . few TRBJ2-7
TGTGCCAGTAAAGAGCGAAATAGCAATCAGCCCCAGCATTTT CASKERNSNQPQHF TRBV19 . . TRBJ1-5
TGTGCCAGCAGCTCCTGGGGCCGTAAAGACCTTGAAGCTTTCTTT CASSSWGRKDLEAFF TRBV7-9 . . TRBJ1-1
TGTGCCAGCAGTTTATTAGACAGGGGGAGTGGCTACACCTTC CASSLLDRGSGYTF TRBV28 TRBD1 . TRBJ1-2
TGTGCCAGCAGCTTAGGTCGCCCGAGTCCATATTCACCCCTCCACTTT CASSLGRPSPYSPLHF TRBV7-6 . . TRBJ1-6
TGTGCCAGCAGCCCAGGGGTGAGCTACGAGCAGTACTTC CASSPGVSYEQYF TRBV19 . . TRBJ2-7
TGTGCCAGCAGCTTGTTTCAACAGGGGATCGGGGAGCTGTTTTTT CASSLFQQGIGELFF TRBV5-6 TRBD1 few TRBJ2-2